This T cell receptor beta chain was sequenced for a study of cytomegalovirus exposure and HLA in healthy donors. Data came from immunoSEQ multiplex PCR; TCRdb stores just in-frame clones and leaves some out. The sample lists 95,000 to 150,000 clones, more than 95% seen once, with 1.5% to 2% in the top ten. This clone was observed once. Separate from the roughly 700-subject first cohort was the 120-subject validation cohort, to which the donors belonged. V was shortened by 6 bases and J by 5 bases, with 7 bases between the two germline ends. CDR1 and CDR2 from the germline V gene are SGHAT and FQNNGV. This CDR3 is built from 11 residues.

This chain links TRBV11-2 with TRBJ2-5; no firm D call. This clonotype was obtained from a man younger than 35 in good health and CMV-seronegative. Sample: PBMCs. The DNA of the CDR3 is TGTGCCAGCAGGTTTCGGGAGACCCAGTACTTC. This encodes CASRFRETQYF.